This T cell receptor (beta chain) was sequenced for a study of blood T cell repertoires in COVID-19. V shed 8 bases, J shed 7 bases, and the junction held 9 bases outside the gene matches. The CDR3 spans 13 residues. Participants came from roughly 25 US areas, aged about 18 to 95 years. TCRdb keeps only in-frame clones here, not all; method: immunoSEQ multiplex PCR. Of roughly 290,000 clones in the sample, about 83% are singletons; the top ten hold 6% to 7%. The sample was PBMCs or T cells enriched from blood (not recorded which). The receptor comes from a woman in her thirties or forties who had recovered from COVID-19. This chain connects TRBV12-3 or TRBV12-4 to TRBJ1-2; 8 nucleotides agree with TRBD1. The CDR3, as DNA: TGTGCCAGCGCCGGACAGGGAAGGGGTGGCTACACCTTC. The encoded protein is CASAGQGRGGYTF.